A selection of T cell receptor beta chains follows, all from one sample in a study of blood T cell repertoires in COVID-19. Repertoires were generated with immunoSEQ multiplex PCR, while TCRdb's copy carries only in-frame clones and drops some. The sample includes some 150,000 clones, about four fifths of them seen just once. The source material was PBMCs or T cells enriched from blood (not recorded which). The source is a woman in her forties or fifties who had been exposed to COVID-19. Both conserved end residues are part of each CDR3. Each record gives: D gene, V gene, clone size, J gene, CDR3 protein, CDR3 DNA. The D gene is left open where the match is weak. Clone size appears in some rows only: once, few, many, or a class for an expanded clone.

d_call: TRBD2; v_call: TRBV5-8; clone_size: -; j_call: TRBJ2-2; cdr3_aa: CASTPGGRTGELFF; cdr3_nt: TGTGCCAGCACCCCCGGGGGGAGAACCGGGGAGCTGTTTTTT
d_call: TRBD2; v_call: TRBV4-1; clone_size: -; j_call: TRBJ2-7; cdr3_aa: CASSQEGEGSYEQYF; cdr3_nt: TGCGCCAGCAGCCAAGAGGGGGAGGGGTCCTACGAGCAGTACTTC
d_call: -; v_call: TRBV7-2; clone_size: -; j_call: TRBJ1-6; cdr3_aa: CASSLGGRSALHF; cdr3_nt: TGTGCCAGCAGCTTAGGCGGGCGCTCTGCCCTCCACTTT
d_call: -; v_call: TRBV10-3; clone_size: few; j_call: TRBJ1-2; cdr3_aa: CAISESSGAYGYTF; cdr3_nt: TGTGCCATCAGTGAGTCAAGTGGGGCCTATGGCTACACCTTC
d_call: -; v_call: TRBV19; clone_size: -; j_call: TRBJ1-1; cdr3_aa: CASRLLRGSNTEAFF; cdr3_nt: TGTGCCAGCCGTCTTCTCAGGGGCTCGAACACTGAAGCTTTCTTT
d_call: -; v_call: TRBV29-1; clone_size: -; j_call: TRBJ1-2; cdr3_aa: CSVEDRFNDGREKGTNYGYTF; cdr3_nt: TGCAGCGTTGAAGATCGGTTTAACGACGGGAGGGAGAAGGGTACTAACTATGGCTACACCTTC
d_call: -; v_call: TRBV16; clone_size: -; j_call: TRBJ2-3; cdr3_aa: CASSQSRRASTDTQYF; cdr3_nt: TGTGCCAGCAGCCAATCCCGCAGGGCCTCGACAGATACGCAGTATTTT
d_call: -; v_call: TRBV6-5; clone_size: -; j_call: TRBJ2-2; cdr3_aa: CASKRTNTGELFF; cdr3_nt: TGTGCCAGCAAGAGGACGAACACCGGGGAGCTGTTTTTT
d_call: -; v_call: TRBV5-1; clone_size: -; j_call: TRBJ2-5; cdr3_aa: CASSLGRDTLSGETQYF; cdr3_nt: TGCGCCAGCAGCTTGGGTAGGGACACCCTTTCGGGAGAGACCCAGTACTTC
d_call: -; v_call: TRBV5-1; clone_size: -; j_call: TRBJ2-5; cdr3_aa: CASSLGMGGETQYF; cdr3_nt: TGCGCCAGCAGCTTGGGTATGGGGGGAGAGACCCAGTACTTC
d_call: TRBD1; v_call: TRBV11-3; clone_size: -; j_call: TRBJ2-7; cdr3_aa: CASSVTGTGGEQYF; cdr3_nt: TGTGCCAGCAGCGTAACCGGGACAGGGGGCGAGCAGTACTTC
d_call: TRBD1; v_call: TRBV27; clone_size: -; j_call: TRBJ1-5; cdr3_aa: CASSFSGTGVQPQHF; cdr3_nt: TGTGCCAGCAGTTTTTCCGGGACAGGGGTTCAGCCCCAGCATTTT
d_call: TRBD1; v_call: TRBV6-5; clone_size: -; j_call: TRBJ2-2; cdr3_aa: CASREGQGAGELFF; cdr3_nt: TGTGCCAGCAGGGAGGGACAGGGGGCCGGGGAGCTGTTTTTT
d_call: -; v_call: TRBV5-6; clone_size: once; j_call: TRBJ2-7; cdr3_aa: CASSLRQPGYAYEQYF; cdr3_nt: TGTGCCAGCAGCTTGAGGCAACCGGGGTACGCCTACGAGCAGTACTTC
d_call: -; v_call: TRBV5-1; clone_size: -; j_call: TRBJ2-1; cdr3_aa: CASSLAQAARLGEQFF; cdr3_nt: TGCGCCAGCAGCTTGGCCCAAGCGGCACGTTTGGGGGAGCAGTTCTTC
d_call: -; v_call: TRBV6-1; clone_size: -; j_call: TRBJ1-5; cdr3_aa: CASSERWGDSNQPQHF; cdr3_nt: TGTGCCAGCAGTGAAAGGTGGGGAGATAGCAATCAGCCCCAGCATTTT
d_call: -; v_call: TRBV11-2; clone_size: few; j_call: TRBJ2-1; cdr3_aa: CASSFIGSRNEQFF; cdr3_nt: TGTGCCAGCAGCTTTATAGGCTCGAGGAATGAGCAGTTCTTC
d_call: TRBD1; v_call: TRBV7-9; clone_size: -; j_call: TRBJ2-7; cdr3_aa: CASSGQGFQSGPYEQYF; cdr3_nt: TGTGCCAGCAGCGGACAGGGTTTTCAATCGGGACCCTACGAGCAGTACTTC
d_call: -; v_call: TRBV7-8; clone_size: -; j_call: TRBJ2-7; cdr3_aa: CASSFMGGAYEQYF; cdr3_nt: TGTGCCAGCAGCTTTATGGGTGGGGCATACGAGCAGTACTTC
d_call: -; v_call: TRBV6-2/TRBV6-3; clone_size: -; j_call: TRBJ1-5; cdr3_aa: CASSYEGMSNQPQHF; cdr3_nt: TGTGCCAGCAGTTACGAGGGAATGAGCAATCAGCCCCAGCATTTT
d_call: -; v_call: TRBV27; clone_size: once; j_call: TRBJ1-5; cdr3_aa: CASSSLGGRGHQPQHF; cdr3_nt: TGTGCCAGCAGTTCCCTGGGGGGGCGGGGTCATCAGCCCCAGCATTTT
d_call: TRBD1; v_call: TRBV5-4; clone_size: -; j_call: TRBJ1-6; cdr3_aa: CASSVGQINSPLHF; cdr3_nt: TGTGCCAGCAGCGTGGGACAGATTAATTCACCCCTCCACTTT
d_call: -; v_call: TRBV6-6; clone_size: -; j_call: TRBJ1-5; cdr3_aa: CASTPEEGYQPQHF; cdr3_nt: TGTGCCAGCACCCCGGAGGAGGGTTATCAGCCCCAGCATTTT
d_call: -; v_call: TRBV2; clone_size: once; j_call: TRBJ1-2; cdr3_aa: CASSRTENYGYTF; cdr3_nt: TGTGCCAGCAGTCGGACAGAAAACTATGGCTACACCTTC
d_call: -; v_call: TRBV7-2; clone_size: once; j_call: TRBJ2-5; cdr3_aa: CASSVGASEETQYF; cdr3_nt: TGTGCCAGCAGCGTAGGGGCTAGCGAAGAGACCCAGTACTTC
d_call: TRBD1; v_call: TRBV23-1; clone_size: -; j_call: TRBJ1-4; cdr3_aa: CASSQLGGNRGPALGTNEKLFF; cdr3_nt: TGCGCCAGCAGTCAATTAGGAGGGAACAGGGGCCCAGCCCTAGGAACTAATGAAAAACTGTTTTTT
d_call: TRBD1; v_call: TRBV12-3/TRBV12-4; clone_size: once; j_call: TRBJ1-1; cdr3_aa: CASRPGGTEAFF; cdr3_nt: TGTGCCAGCAGGCCAGGGGGCACTGAAGCTTTCTTT
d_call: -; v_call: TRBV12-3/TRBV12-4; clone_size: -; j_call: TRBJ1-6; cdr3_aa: CASTTGRNSPLHF; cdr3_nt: TGTGCCAGCACGACTGGGAGGAATTCACCCCTCCACTTT
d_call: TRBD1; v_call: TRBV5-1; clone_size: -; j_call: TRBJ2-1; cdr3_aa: CASSYDRAYNEQFF; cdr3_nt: TGCGCCAGCAGCTATGACAGGGCTTACAATGAGCAGTTCTTC
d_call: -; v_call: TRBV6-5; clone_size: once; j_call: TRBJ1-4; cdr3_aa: CASRNGRGNGKLFF; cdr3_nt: TGTGCCAGCCGAAACGGGAGGGGAAATGGAAAACTGTTTTTT
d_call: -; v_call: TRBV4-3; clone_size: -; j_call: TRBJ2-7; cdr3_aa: CASSQEASYEQYF; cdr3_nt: TGCGCCAGCAGCCAAGAAGCATCCTACGAGCAGTACTTC
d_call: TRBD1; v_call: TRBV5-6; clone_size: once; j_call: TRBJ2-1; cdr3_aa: CASSLMGGTGIVF; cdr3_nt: TGTGCCAGCAGCTTGATGGGCGGGACAGGGATCGTCTTC
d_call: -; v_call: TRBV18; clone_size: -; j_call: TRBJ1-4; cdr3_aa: CASSPPGGSTNEKLFF; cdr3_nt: TGTGCCAGCTCACCACCGGGGGGTTCAACTAATGAAAAACTGTTTTTT
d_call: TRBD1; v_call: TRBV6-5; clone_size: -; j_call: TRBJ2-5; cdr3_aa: CASSDRGETQYF; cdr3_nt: TGTGCCAGCAGCGACAGGGGTGAGACCCAGTACTTC
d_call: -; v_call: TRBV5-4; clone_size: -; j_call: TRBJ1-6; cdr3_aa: CASSLHNGGARNSPLHF; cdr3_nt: TGTGCCAGCAGCTTGCATAACGGCGGGGCCAGAAATTCACCCCTCCACTTT
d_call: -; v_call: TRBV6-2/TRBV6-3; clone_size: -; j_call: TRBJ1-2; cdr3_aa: CASSYSRGYTF; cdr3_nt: TGTGCCAGCAGTTACTCACGGGGCTACACCTTC
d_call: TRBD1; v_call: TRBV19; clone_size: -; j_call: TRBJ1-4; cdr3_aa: CASRGTGWDEKLFF; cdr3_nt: TGTGCCAGTAGGGGGACAGGATGGGATGAAAAACTGTTTTTT
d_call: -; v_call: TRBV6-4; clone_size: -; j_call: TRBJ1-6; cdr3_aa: CASSDSGGTPLHF; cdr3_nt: TGTGCCAGCAGTGACTCGGGGGGGACACCCCTCCACTTT
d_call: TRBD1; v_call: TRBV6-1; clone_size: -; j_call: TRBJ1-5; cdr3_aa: CASSDGGTGGQPQHF; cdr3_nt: TGTGCCAGCAGTGACGGGGGGACAGGGGGTCAGCCCCAGCATTTT
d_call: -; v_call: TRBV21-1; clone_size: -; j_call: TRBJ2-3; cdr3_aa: CASRGVAGSTDTQYF; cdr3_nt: TGTGCCAGCAGAGGAGTAGCGGGTAGCACAGATACGCAGTATTTT
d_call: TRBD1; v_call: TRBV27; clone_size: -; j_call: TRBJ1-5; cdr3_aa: CASSLDRRRLQPQHF; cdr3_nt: TGTGCCAGCAGTTTGGACAGGCGGCGTTTGCAGCCCCAGCATTTT
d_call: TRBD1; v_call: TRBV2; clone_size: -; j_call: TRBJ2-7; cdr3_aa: CASSRDRDYEQYF; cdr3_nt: TGTGCCAGCAGTCGGGACAGGGACTACGAGCAGTACTTC
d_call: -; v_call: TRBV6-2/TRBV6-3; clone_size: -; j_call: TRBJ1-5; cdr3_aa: CASSPAGGGNQPQHF; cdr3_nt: TGTGCCAGCAGTCCCGCGGGGGGAGGCAATCAGCCCCAGCATTTT
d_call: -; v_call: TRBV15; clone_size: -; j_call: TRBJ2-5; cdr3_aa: CATSVRQKQETQYF; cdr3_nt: TGTGCCACCAGCGTTCGACAGAAACAAGAGACCCAGTACTTC